These 15 T cell receptor beta chains originate from one sample sequenced in a study of blood T cell repertoires in COVID-19 (dated by TCRdb to between 2020 and 2021). The library came from the immunoSEQ multiplex PCR assay. TCRdb carries this immuneACCESS record with in-frame sequences only. Its versions omit some clonotypes, under half of them owing to an unresolved V gene in the studies checked, with the rest unexplained. This sample is represented by about 140,000 clones; around 82% of them were singletons. The ten largest make up 4% of the sample. The sample was peripheral blood. The receptors here all came from a woman aged 60-75 years with acute or convalescent COVID-19.

The chain combines TRBV7-9 with TRBJ2-7, with D possibly TRBD1 on 6 matching bases. Germline V gene sequence: CDR1 SEHNR, CDR2 FQNEAQ (reference sequence). The CDR3 covers 14 residues. Trimming pared 5 bases from V and 2 bases from J, leaving 13 bases between. The CDR3 DNA follows: TGTGCCAGCAGCCTGGGACACCCACCCTACGAGCAGTACTTC. This encodes CASSLGHPPYEQYF. Supplemented by reference TRBV7-9 and TRBJ2-7, the full variable domain reads DTGVSQNPRHKITKRGQNVTFRCDPISEHNRLYWYRQTLGQGPEFLTYFQNEAQLEKSRLLSDRFSAERPKGSFSTLEIQRTEQGDSAMYLCASSLGHPPYEQYFGPGTRLTVT.

V usage is TRBV7-8 and J usage is TRBJ2-1; 8 bases are shared with TRBD2. Germline CDR1 and CDR2: SGHVS and FQNEAQ. This CDR3 is built from 13 residues. V was pared by 5 bases and J by 9 bases, with 6 bases of the junction left unmatched. This CDR3 reads CASSPGGPSEQFF. The CDR3 DNA reads TGTGCCAGCAGCCCGGGAGGGCCCAGTGAGCAGTTCTTC.

J is TRBJ1-1 and V is TRBV18, with D unclear. This CDR3 contains 15 residues. Germline V CDR1 and CDR2: KGHSH, LQKENI. Between the trimmed V and J ends, which lost 5 bases and 2 bases, there was a span of 15 bases. DNA of the CDR3: TGTGCCAGCTCAACAGTGCGGGAACCCAACACTGAAGCTTTCTTT. It translates to CASSTVREPNTEAFF.

The chain couples TRBV19 to TRBJ1-1; TRBD1 matches at 9 bases. CDR3 length equals 15 residues. V lost 0 bases to trimming and J lost 4 bases; unmatched junction nucleotides: 3. CDR1 and CDR2 (germline): LNHDA, SQIVND (reference sequence). CDR3 loop: CASSIDGGQGTEAFF. CDR3 DNA: TGTGCCAGTAGTATAGATGGGGGACAGGGCACTGAAGCTTTCTTT.

The chain uses TRBV18 and TRBJ1-4; no reliable D call. The CDR3 is 14 residues long. Germline lookup yields CDR1 KGHSH and CDR2 LQKENI. Trimming shortened V by 5 bases and J by 0 bases, and 7 bases separated the two germline ends. The CDR3 loop is CASSNPATNEKLFF. As DNA, the CDR3 is TGTGCCAGCTCAAACCCGGCAACTAATGAAAAACTGTTTTTT.

This clone was detected ten times or more. The chain is built from TRBV6-2 or TRBV6-3 and TRBJ1-1; D unclear. V gave up 0 bases and J gave up 4 bases, with 9 bases separating them. Germline CDR1 MNHEY, CDR2 SVGEGT. The CDR3 runs to 14 residues. In DNA, the CDR3 is TGTGCCAGCAGTTACTCCCTCGAGGCCACTGAAGCTTTCTTT. This sequence encodes CASSYSLEATEAFF.

J is TRBJ1-1 and V is TRBV15, with D uncertain. The CDR3 totals 14 residues. The V gene's germline CDR1 is LNHNV and CDR2 YYDKDF (reference sequence). V was shortened by 3 bases and J by 2 bases, with 10 bases between the two germline ends. CDR3 DNA sequence: TGTGCCACCAGCAGGCGGGGTCGAAACACTGAAGCTTTCTTT. Residues: CATSRRGRNTEAFF.

This clone showed up just once. The chain has TRBV6-5 and TRBJ2-7, with no clear D. Germline V gene data show CDR1 as MNHEY and CDR2 as SVGAGI. The V end lost 0 bases, the J end lost 2 bases, and 11 bases lay between the germline ends. This CDR3 is 15 amino acids long. Written as DNA, the CDR3 is TGTGCCAGCAGTTACTCGATAAGCAGGACCTACGAGCAGTACTTC. It specifies CASSYSISRTYEQYF.

The genes are TRBV13 and TRBJ1-2; TRBD1 might be the D (5 bases). V was shortened by 1 base and J by 4 bases, with 16 bases between the two germline ends. Germline loops: CDR1 PRHDT, CDR2 FYEKMQ (reference sequence). CDR3 length equals 16 residues. CDR3 nucleotide sequence: TGTGCCAGCAGCTTAGCCGGCCAGGGAGGGAGCTATGGCTACACCTTC. Its protein is CASSLAGQGGSYGYTF.

J is TRBJ2-7 and V is TRBV6-4, with 7 bases aligning to TRBD1. V lost 8 bases, J lost 3 bases, and 7 bases stayed unmatched. The germline V gene encodes CDR1 MRHNA and CDR2 SNTAGT. The CDR3 covers 13 residues. CDR3 region: CASSVAGGYEQYF. The DNA for the CDR3 is TGTGCCAGCTCAGTAGCAGGGGGCTACGAGCAGTACTTC.

This clone showed up just once. The V gene is TRBV10-3, the J gene TRBJ1-5, with 7 bases identical to TRBD1. This CDR3 is 13 amino acids long. Germline-derived CDR1 and CDR2 are ENHRY and SYGVKD. Trimming removed 6 bases from V and 3 bases from J; junction bases left unmatched: 2. The CDR3 DNA follows: TGTGCCATCAGAGACAGGGTCAATCAGCCCCAGCATTTT. Translating it yields CAIRDRVNQPQHF.

This clone was recorded only once. The rearrangement uses TRBV5-3 and TRBJ1-3, with 7 bases lining up with TRBD1. TRBV5-3 counts as an open reading frame of uncertain function. The CDR3 runs to 23 residues. V dropped 0 bases and J dropped 0; count of bases not matched to a gene: 24. In DNA, the CDR3 is TGTGCCAGAAGCTTGGGGGACAGCAAGAAGGGAAAAACAGGCTCGTTCTCTGGAAACACCATATATTTT. Protein: CARSLGDSKKGKTGSFSGNTIYF.

This clone has only one observation. Relative to the germline gene, one junction end is altered; a read error may explain this. V usage is TRBV20-1 and J usage is TRBJ2-1; no firm D call. Germline loops: CDR1 DFQATT, CDR2 SNEGSKA (reference sequence). The CDR3 totals 10 residues. CDR3 in DNA: TGCAGTGCTAGAGAATCCACAGCCCTCTTC. This translates into CSARESTALF.

This clone was detected only once. The rearrangement uses TRBV4-1 and TRBJ1-5; no firm D call. Trimming removed 2 bases at V and 0 bases at J, with 8 bases between. The CDR3 spans 15 residues. Germline values: CDR1 MGHRA, CDR2 YSYEKL. The CDR3 spells CASSQSTSSNQPQHF. DNA for the CDR3: TGCGCCAGCAGCCAATCTACCTCTAGCAATCAGCCCCAGCATTTT.

This clone was observed a handful of times. The V gene is TRBV10-1, the J gene TRBJ2-2; a weak D match, TRBD2 (6 bases). The CDR3 spans 15 residues. V lost 8 bases to trimming and J lost 0 bases, with 13 bases between them. Per the germline V gene, CDR1 is WNHNN and CDR2 is SYGVQD (reference sequence). The chain's CDR3 is CASGQTSANTGELFF. The CDR3 DNA reads TGCGCCAGCGGTCAGACTAGTGCGAACACCGGGGAGCTGTTTTTT.